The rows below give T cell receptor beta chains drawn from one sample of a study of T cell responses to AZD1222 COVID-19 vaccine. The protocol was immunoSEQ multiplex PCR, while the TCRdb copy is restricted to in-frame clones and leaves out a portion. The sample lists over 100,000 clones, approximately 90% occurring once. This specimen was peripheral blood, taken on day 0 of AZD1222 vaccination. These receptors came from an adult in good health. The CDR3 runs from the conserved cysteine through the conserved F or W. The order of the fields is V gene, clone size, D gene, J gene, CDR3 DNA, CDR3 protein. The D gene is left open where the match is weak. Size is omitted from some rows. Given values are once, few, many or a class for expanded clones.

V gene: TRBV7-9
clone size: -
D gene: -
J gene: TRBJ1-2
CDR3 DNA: TGTGCCAGCAGCCCCCGGATCTTCCGGCCCTATGGCTACACCTTC
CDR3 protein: CASSPRIFRPYGYTF

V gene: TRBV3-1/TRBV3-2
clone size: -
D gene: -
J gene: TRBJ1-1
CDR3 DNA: TGTGCCAGCAGCCGTGAGGGTGAAGGTGAAGCTTTCTTT
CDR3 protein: CASSREGEGEAFF

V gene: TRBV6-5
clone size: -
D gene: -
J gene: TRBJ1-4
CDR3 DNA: TGTGCCAGCAGTTACCAGGGGCGGGGTGAAAAACTGTTTTTT
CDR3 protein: CASSYQGRGEKLFF

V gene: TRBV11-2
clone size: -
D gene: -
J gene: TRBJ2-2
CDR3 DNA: TGTGCCAGCAGCCGGGACCTAAACCCCGGGGAGCTGTTTTTT
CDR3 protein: CASSRDLNPGELFF

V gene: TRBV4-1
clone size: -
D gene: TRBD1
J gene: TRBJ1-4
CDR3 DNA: TGCGCCAGCAGCCAAACAGGGGGGGGGAATGAAAAACTGTTTTTT
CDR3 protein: CASSQTGGGNEKLFF

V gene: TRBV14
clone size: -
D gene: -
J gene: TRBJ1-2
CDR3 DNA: TGTGCCAGCAGCCAGTCTAACTATGGCTACACCTTC
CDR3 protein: CASSQSNYGYTF

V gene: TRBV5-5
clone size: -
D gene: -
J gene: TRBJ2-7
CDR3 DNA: TGTGCCAGCAGCTTGACAGACTACGAGCAGTACTTC
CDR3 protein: CASSLTDYEQYF

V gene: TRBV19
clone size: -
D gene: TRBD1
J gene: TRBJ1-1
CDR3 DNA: TGTGCCAGTACCGTGACAGGGGGCACTGAAGCTTTCTTT
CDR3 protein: CASTVTGGTEAFF

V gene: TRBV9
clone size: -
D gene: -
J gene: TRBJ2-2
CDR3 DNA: TGTGCCAGCAGGAGGGACCAACGCGTCGGGGAGCTGTTTTTT
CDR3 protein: CASRRDQRVGELFF

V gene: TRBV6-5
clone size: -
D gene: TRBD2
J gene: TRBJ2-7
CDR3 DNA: TGTGCCAGCAGGGCTAGCGGAACCTCCTACGAGCAGTACTTC
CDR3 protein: CASRASGTSYEQYF

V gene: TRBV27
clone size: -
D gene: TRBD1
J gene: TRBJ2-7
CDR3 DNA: TGTGCCAGCAGTAGCCCAGGACAGGGTCCCGCCGAGCAGTACTTC
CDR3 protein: CASSSPGQGPAEQYF

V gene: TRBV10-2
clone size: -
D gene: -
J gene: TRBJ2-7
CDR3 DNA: TGCGCCACCACGGACAGTAATTCCTACGAGCAGTACTTC
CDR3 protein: CATTDSNSYEQYF

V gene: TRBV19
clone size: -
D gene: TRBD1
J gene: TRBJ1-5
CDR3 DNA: TGTGCCAGTAGTGGAGGACAGGGCCGTCTATATAGCAATCAGCCCCAGCATTTT
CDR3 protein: CASSGGQGRLYSNQPQHF

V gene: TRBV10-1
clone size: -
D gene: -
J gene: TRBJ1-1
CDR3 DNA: TGCGCCAGCAGTGAGTCTATAGGGATCGCTGAAGCTTTCTTT
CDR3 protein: CASSESIGIAEAFF

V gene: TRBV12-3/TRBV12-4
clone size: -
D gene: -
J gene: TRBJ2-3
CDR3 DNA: TGTGCCAGCACCCCTCGTCACACAGATACGCAGTATTTT
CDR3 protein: CASTPRHTDTQYF

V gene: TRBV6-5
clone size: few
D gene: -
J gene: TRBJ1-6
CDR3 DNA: TGTGCCAGCAGTTACTCTGCGGTGGTGGGACCCCTCCACTTT
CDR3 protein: CASSYSAVVGPLHF

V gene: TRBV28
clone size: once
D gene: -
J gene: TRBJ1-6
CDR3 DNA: TGTGCCAGCAGGCCCGGAGGGAATAATTCACCCCTCCACTTT
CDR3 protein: CASRPGGNNSPLHF